A selection of T cell receptor beta chains follows, all from one sample in a study of beta chain features in type 1 diabetes. The method was immunoSEQ multiplex PCR; TCRdb's version includes in-frame clones alone and lacks a portion of them. The table includes 500,000 to 700,000 clones, 15% to 19% detected once. Sequenced input: naive CD4+ T cells from blood. The receptors come from a man younger than 35 in good health. CDR3s include the opening cysteine and the closing phenylalanine or tryptophan. A D gene is named only where the DNA matches it firmly. Clone size is not always given. Where it is, it says once, few, many or a class for expanded clones.

CDR3nt: TGTGCCAGCTCACCGATAACAGGGTTGGGTCAGCCCCAGCATTTT
CDR3aa: CASSPITGLGQPQHF
v_gene: TRBV18
j_gene: TRBJ1-5
d_gene: NA
abundance: few

CDR3nt: TGCGCCAGCAGCTGGCAGCCAGTTCAGGGGGCTGAAGCTTTCTTT
CDR3aa: CASSWQPVQGAEAFF
v_gene: TRBV5-1
j_gene: TRBJ1-1
d_gene: TRBD1
abundance: few

CDR3nt: TGTGCCAGCAGCACTACGGGGCGATATTCACCCCTCCACTTT
CDR3aa: CASSTTGRYSPLHF
v_gene: TRBV7-3
j_gene: TRBJ1-6
d_gene: NA
abundance: NA

CDR3nt: TGTGCCAGCAGTGAAGGGCGAGGGGAAAAACTGTTTTTT
CDR3aa: CASSEGRGEKLFF
v_gene: TRBV25-1
j_gene: TRBJ1-4
d_gene: NA
abundance: NA

CDR3nt: TGTGCCAGCAGTCTATGGGGGGGAGGCTCCTACGAGCAGTACTTC
CDR3aa: CASSLWGGGSYEQYF
v_gene: TRBV7-2
j_gene: TRBJ2-7
d_gene: TRBD2
abundance: NA

CDR3nt: TGTGCCAGTAAACAGGAGCCATGGGACGAGCAGTACTTC
CDR3aa: CASKQEPWDEQYF
v_gene: TRBV19
j_gene: TRBJ2-7
d_gene: NA
abundance: few

CDR3nt: TGTGCCAGCAGCGTACGGCAGATAGGCACAGATACGCAGTATTTT
CDR3aa: CASSVRQIGTDTQYF
v_gene: TRBV9
j_gene: TRBJ2-3
d_gene: NA
abundance: NA

CDR3nt: TGCAGCGCCGCCTCCGGGACCAATGAGCAGTTCTTC
CDR3aa: CSAASGTNEQFF
v_gene: TRBV29-1
j_gene: TRBJ2-1
d_gene: NA
abundance: NA

CDR3nt: TGTGCCAGCAGCTTAAAGATCCAGGGGGCAATCCATGAGCAGTTCTTC
CDR3aa: CASSLKIQGAIHEQFF
v_gene: TRBV7-6
j_gene: TRBJ2-1
d_gene: TRBD1
abundance: few

CDR3nt: TGTGCCAGCAGCAAACCAGATAACTATGGCTACACCTTC
CDR3aa: CASSKPDNYGYTF
v_gene: TRBV21-1
j_gene: TRBJ1-2
d_gene: NA
abundance: few

CDR3nt: TGTGCCAGCACGGGGGGAGCCACAGATACGCAGTATTTT
CDR3aa: CASTGGATDTQYF
v_gene: TRBV11-2
j_gene: TRBJ2-3
d_gene: TRBD2
abundance: NA

CDR3nt: TGTGCCTGGAGTGCCCCGCTTTACGTGGGAGGATCTAGCACAGATACGCAGTATTTT
CDR3aa: CAWSAPLYVGGSSTDTQYF
v_gene: TRBV30
j_gene: TRBJ2-3
d_gene: NA
abundance: NA

CDR3nt: TGTGCCAGCAGCTTAGTGGCCGGGACTAGCTCGAATGAGCAGTTCTTC
CDR3aa: CASSLVAGTSSNEQFF
v_gene: TRBV11-2
j_gene: TRBJ2-1
d_gene: TRBD2
abundance: few

CDR3nt: TGTGCCAGCAGCTTAGTGGCAGCCGGTAGCTACGAGCAGTACTTC
CDR3aa: CASSLVAAGSYEQYF
v_gene: TRBV7-2
j_gene: TRBJ2-7
d_gene: NA
abundance: NA

CDR3nt: TGTGCCAGCTCACCGCTCAGGGAAGCTAACTATGGCTACACCTTC
CDR3aa: CASSPLREANYGYTF
v_gene: TRBV18
j_gene: TRBJ1-2
d_gene: NA
abundance: few

CDR3nt: TGTGCCATCAGCTCACAGGGGGCTGGGGCCAACGTCCTGACTTTC
CDR3aa: CAISSQGAGANVLTF
v_gene: TRBV10-3
j_gene: TRBJ2-6
d_gene: TRBD1
abundance: NA

CDR3nt: TGCGCCAGCAGTCAATCAAGGGACAGGTGCTACGAGCAGTACTTC
CDR3aa: CASSQSRDRCYEQYF
v_gene: TRBV23-1
j_gene: TRBJ2-7
d_gene: TRBD1
abundance: NA

CDR3nt: TGTGCCAGCAGTGAATCACTGTACGGCGGGGAGGGCTACACCTTC
CDR3aa: CASSESLYGGEGYTF
v_gene: TRBV6-1
j_gene: TRBJ1-2
d_gene: NA
abundance: few

CDR3nt: TGTGCCAGCAGTACCACTGAGGGGGCCAAAAACATTCAGTACTTC
CDR3aa: CASSTTEGAKNIQYF
v_gene: TRBV6-6
j_gene: TRBJ2-4
d_gene: NA
abundance: NA

CDR3nt: TGCGCCAGCAGCCAAGCCGGGACAGATGAGCAGTTCTTC
CDR3aa: CASSQAGTDEQFF
v_gene: TRBV4-1
j_gene: TRBJ2-1
d_gene: TRBD1
abundance: NA

CDR3nt: TGCGCCAGCAGCTTAGGTAGCTCCTACGAGCAGTACTTC
CDR3aa: CASSLGSSYEQYF
v_gene: TRBV5-1
j_gene: TRBJ2-7
d_gene: NA
abundance: few

CDR3nt: TGTGCCAGCAGCCTCCGGACTAGCGGGCAGTACAATGAGCAGTTCTTC
CDR3aa: CASSLRTSGQYNEQFF
v_gene: TRBV5-4
j_gene: TRBJ2-1
d_gene: TRBD2
abundance: NA

CDR3nt: TGTGCCAGCTCACCATTTGAGAGCTCCTACGAGCAGTACTTC
CDR3aa: CASSPFESSYEQYF
v_gene: TRBV18
j_gene: TRBJ2-7
d_gene: NA
abundance: NA

CDR3nt: TGTGCCAGCAGTTTTCGATATCTAGGGATCTCGAACACCGGGGAGCTGTTTTTT
CDR3aa: CASSFRYLGISNTGELFF
v_gene: TRBV27
j_gene: TRBJ2-2
d_gene: NA
abundance: few

CDR3nt: TGTGCCACCAGCAGAGCCAGGGCGGACTACGAGCAGTACTTC
CDR3aa: CATSRARADYEQYF
v_gene: TRBV15
j_gene: TRBJ2-7
d_gene: NA
abundance: few

CDR3nt: TGTGCCAGCAGCCAAGGCGGGAGCCTAGCCAAAAACATTCAGTACTTC
CDR3aa: CASSQGGSLAKNIQYF
v_gene: TRBV4-2
j_gene: TRBJ2-4
d_gene: TRBD2
abundance: few

CDR3nt: TGTGCCAGCAGCGTAGCGGGGAGGAGGCTAGCGGGACAAGAGACCCAGTACTTC
CDR3aa: CASSVAGRRLAGQETQYF
v_gene: TRBV9
j_gene: TRBJ2-5
d_gene: TRBD2
abundance: once

CDR3nt: TGTGCCAGCAGCGTAGCTGTAACCCATGAGCAGTTCTTC
CDR3aa: CASSVAVTHEQFF
v_gene: TRBV9
j_gene: TRBJ2-1
d_gene: NA
abundance: few

CDR3nt: TGCAGTGCTAGAAGTAATACGCAGTATTTT
CDR3aa: CSARSNTQYF
v_gene: TRBV20-1
j_gene: TRBJ2-3
d_gene: NA
abundance: NA

CDR3nt: TGCAGCGTTGAAGCGGACAGGGGTCGTACAGATACGCAGTATTTT
CDR3aa: CSVEADRGRTDTQYF
v_gene: TRBV29-1
j_gene: TRBJ2-3
d_gene: TRBD1
abundance: NA

CDR3nt: TGTGCCAGCAGTGAAGGGATGGTCAGATGGACTGAAGCTTTCTTT
CDR3aa: CASSEGMVRWTEAFF
v_gene: TRBV2
j_gene: TRBJ1-1
d_gene: NA
abundance: few

CDR3nt: TGTGCCAGCAGCCAAGCCAGGGACAGCGAAGTGTTCAACTATGGCTACACCTTC
CDR3aa: CASSQARDSEVFNYGYTF
v_gene: TRBV14
j_gene: TRBJ1-2
d_gene: TRBD1
abundance: few

CDR3nt: TGTGCCAGCAGCTTAGGGTCAGGGGAGACCCAGTACTTC
CDR3aa: CASSLGSGETQYF
v_gene: TRBV7-9
j_gene: TRBJ2-5
d_gene: NA
abundance: NA

CDR3nt: TGTGCCAGCAGCTTAGGCGGAGGGAGCCACGAGCAGTACTTC
CDR3aa: CASSLGGGSHEQYF
v_gene: TRBV11-2
j_gene: TRBJ2-7
d_gene: NA
abundance: few

CDR3nt: TGCGCCAGCAGCTTGCCCGGGGATGGGAGTCAGCCCCAGCATTTT
CDR3aa: CASSLPGDGSQPQHF
v_gene: TRBV5-1
j_gene: TRBJ1-5
d_gene: NA
abundance: NA

CDR3nt: TGTGCCAGCAGCAAGGTGGGGCCAGAGACCCAGTACTTC
CDR3aa: CASSKVGPETQYF
v_gene: TRBV7-9
j_gene: TRBJ2-5
d_gene: NA
abundance: few

CDR3nt: TGTGCCAGCAGTTCGTCGGGGAGGGGGCCCAATCAGCCCCAGCATTTT
CDR3aa: CASSSSGRGPNQPQHF
v_gene: TRBV27
j_gene: TRBJ1-5
d_gene: TRBD1
abundance: NA

CDR3nt: TGTGCCAGTATGGCCCAGGGCGGCCCGTATCGCTACACCTTC
CDR3aa: CASMAQGGPYRYTF
v_gene: TRBV19
j_gene: TRBJ1-2
d_gene: NA
abundance: NA

CDR3nt: TGTGCCAGCAGCTTGTCCTTGCTAAGCGCAGATACGCAGTATTTT
CDR3aa: CASSLSLLSADTQYF
v_gene: TRBV5-4
j_gene: TRBJ2-3
d_gene: NA
abundance: NA

CDR3nt: TGTGCCAGCAGTTTTCGCCCAGCCGAAGCTTTCTTT
CDR3aa: CASSFRPAEAFF
v_gene: TRBV28
j_gene: TRBJ1-1
d_gene: NA
abundance: NA

CDR3nt: TGTGCCATCAGTGAGGCAGCGGGAGGGGGGCGGGAGACCCAGTACTTC
CDR3aa: CAISEAAGGGRETQYF
v_gene: TRBV10-3
j_gene: TRBJ2-5
d_gene: TRBD2
abundance: NA

CDR3nt: TGCGCCAGCAGCTTGGGGCCGGGCGCAGGCACTGAAGCTTTCTTT
CDR3aa: CASSLGPGAGTEAFF
v_gene: TRBV5-1
j_gene: TRBJ1-1
d_gene: NA
abundance: few